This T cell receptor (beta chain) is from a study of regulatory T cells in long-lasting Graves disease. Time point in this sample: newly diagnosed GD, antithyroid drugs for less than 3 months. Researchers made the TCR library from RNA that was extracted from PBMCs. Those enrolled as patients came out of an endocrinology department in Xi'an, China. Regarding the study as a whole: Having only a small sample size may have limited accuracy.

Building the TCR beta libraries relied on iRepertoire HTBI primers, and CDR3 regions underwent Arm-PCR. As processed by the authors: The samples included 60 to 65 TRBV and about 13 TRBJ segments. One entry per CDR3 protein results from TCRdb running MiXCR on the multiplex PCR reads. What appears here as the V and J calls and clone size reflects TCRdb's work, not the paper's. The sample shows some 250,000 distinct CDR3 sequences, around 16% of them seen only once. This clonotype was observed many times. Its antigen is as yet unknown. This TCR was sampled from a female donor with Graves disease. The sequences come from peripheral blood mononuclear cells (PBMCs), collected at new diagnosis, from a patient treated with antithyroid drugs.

The CDR3 loop is CASTRLFTDTQYF. The CDR3 DNA is TGTGCCAGCACCAGACTGTTCACAGATACGCAGTATTTT. The chain links TRBV7-2 to TRBJ2-3, with D unclear. V was cut by 7 bases and J by 2 bases, with 10 bases left in between. CDR3 length: 13 residues. From germline, CDR1 is SGHTA and CDR2 FQGNSA.